Following are 8 T cell receptor beta chains from one sample sequenced in a study of shared clonotypes between healthy human individuals. Using immunoSEQ multiplex PCR, the repertoire was profiled, and TCRdb retains in-frame clones only, with some absent. This sample has around 1.6 million clones, with under 99% found just once. Sequenced material: naive CD4+ T cells sorted from blood. Stated subset: CD45RA+ positively selected. These TCRs come from a man aged 25 to 40 in good health.

The chain uses TRBV19 and TRBJ2-7; D gene ambiguous. Germline CDR1 is LNHDA and CDR2 is SQIVND (reference sequence). V lost 1 base and J lost 5, with 12 bases in between. The CDR3 contains 14 residues. This CDR3 is CASSIVGGSNEQYF. CDR3 sequence (DNA): TGTGCCAGTAGTATAGTGGGCGGTTCTAACGAGCAGTACTTC.

The V gene is TRBV11-1, the J gene TRBJ2-2, with D uncertain. The ends were cut back, 11 bases at V and 2 bases at J, with 18 bases in the middle. Germline CDR1 SGHAT, CDR2 FQDESV (reference sequence). This CDR3 is 15 amino acids long. The CDR3 nucleotides are TGTGCCGTTCCGCGTACTCCCTCAAACACCGGGGAGCTGTTTTTT. This encodes CAVPRTPSNTGELFF.

The genes are TRBV5-1 and TRBJ1-1; D gene uncertain. The V gene's germline CDR1 is SGHRS and CDR2 YFSETQ. V was clipped by 5 bases and J by 1 base, with 21 bases between them. There are 17 residues in the CDR3. DNA of the CDR3: TGCGCCAGCAGACCCTCCAGAGTGTCACGGAAGAACACTGAAGCTTTCTTT. Encoded protein: CASRPSRVSRKNTEAFF.

The chain uses TRBV28 and TRBJ2-5; D possibly corresponds to TRBD1 (6 bases). The length of the CDR3 is 13 residues. The V gene lost 7 bases and the J gene lost 4 bases, with 13 bases spanning the gap. CDR1 and CDR2 from the germline V gene are MDHEN and SYDVKM. The CDR3 reads CASTPAGVETQYF. The CDR3 DNA follows: TGTGCCAGCACCCCGGCAGGGGTAGAGACCCAGTACTTC.

The genes are TRBV6-1 and TRBJ2-1; D gene ambiguous. The CDR3 is 12 amino acids. CDR1 is MNHNS, CDR2 SASEGT, per germline. V lost 6 bases, J lost 5 bases, and 8 bases lay in between. CDR3 bases: TGTGCCAGCAGGGCTGGAGACAATGAGCAGTTCTTC. Encoded protein: CASRAGDNEQFF.

Worth noting for this clone: Other DNA sequences of this sample code for an identical CDR3. The rearrangement uses TRBV9 and TRBJ2-7; no clear D. Trimming pared 2 bases from V and 1 base from J, leaving 10 bases between. Looked up from germline, CDR1 is SGDLS and CDR2 is YYNGEE. The CDR3 has 14 residues. The CDR3 DNA reads TGTGCCAGCAGCGTCGATATAGGGTCCTACGAGCAGTACTTC. This encodes CASSVDIGSYEQYF. The variable domain in full, completed from reference TRBV9 and TRBJ2-7, reads DSGVTQTPKHLITATGQRVTLRCSPRSGDLSVYWYQQSLDQGLQFLIQYYNGEERAKGNILERFSAQQFPDLHSELNLSSLELGDSALYFCASSVDIGSYEQYFGPGTRLTVT.

The rearrangement uses TRBV28 and TRBJ2-7, with TRBD1 identical over 9 bases. CDR1 and CDR2 from the germline V gene are MDHEN and SYDVKM. This CDR3 is built from 16 residues. The V and J ends lost 5 bases and 5 bases, in that order; junction bases with no gene match: 13. The CDR3: CASSRPGQGLYHEQYF. The CDR3 coding sequence is TGTGCCAGCAGTAGACCGGGACAGGGTTTGTACCACGAGCAGTACTTC.

V gene TRBV30 combines with J gene TRBJ2-7; 10 nucleotides agree with TRBD1. CDR1 and CDR2 from the germline V gene are GTSNPN and SVGIG (reference sequence). V was clipped by 2 bases and J by 2 bases; unmatched bases: 9. The CDR3 consists of 16 residues. This CDR3 is CAWSSPRGQGTYEQYF. The DNA of the CDR3 is TGTGCCTGGAGTTCCCCGCGGGGACAGGGGACCTACGAGCAGTACTTC.